Below are 9 T cell receptor beta chains sequenced from a single sample in a study of blood T cell repertoires in COVID-19. Assay: immunoSEQ multiplex PCR; the TCRdb copy retains only in-frame clones and omits some. The sample lists 200,000 to 300,000 clones; around 90% were seen once. Sequencing was performed on peripheral blood. Source of these receptors: a human donor in a cohort sampled during active COVID-19.

The chain carries TRBV7-2 and TRBJ2-7; possible D gene TRBD2, 6 bases. The germline V gene has CDR1 SGHTA and CDR2 FQGNSA. The CDR3 is made up of 13 amino acids. Trimming removed 5 bases from V and 6 bases from J, with 14 bases in between. The CDR3 nucleotides are TGTGCCAGCAGCACGCAGGGAGCGGGCGAGCAGTACTTC. It translates to CASSTQGAGEQYF. Full variable domain (rest looked up from reference TRBV7-2 and TRBJ2-7): GAGVSQSPSNKVTEKGKDVELRCDPISGHTALYWYRQSLGQGLEFLIYFQGNSAPDKSGLPSDRFSAERTGGSVSTLTIQRTQQEDSAVYLCASSTQGAGEQYFGPGTRLTVT.

J is TRBJ2-4 and V is TRBV28; TRBD2 aligns across 7 bases. Losses at the gene ends were 7 bases for V and 0 bases for J; bases not matched to a gene: 9. Germline V lookup: CDR1 MDHEN, CDR2 SYDVKM. CDR3 length equals 16 residues. The CDR3 DNA sequence: TGTGCCAGCAACGAGGGCGGGGGACTAGCCAAAAACATTCAGTACTTC. This sequence encodes CASNEGGGLAKNIQYF.

To note about this clone: The sample contains more than one DNA sequence encoding this CDR3. The DNA of the CDR3 is TGTGCCAGCAGCCTACTAGCGGCTTCCTACGAGCAGTACTTC. This codes for CASSLLAASYEQYF. The chain links TRBV28 to TRBJ2-7, with TRBD2 matching over 8 bases. V lost 6 bases to trimming and J lost 1 base; unmatched junction nucleotides: 5. CDR1 and CDR2 (germline): MDHEN, SYDVKM. The CDR3 contains 14 residues.

The chain joins TRBV27 to TRBJ1-4, with TRBD1 as a possible D gene (5 bases). Between the trimmed V and J ends, which lost 3 bases and 8 bases, there was a span of 13 bases. CDR1 and CDR2 from the germline V gene are MNHEY and SMNVEV (reference sequence). This CDR3 is built from 14 residues. The CDR3 coding sequence is TGTGCCAGCAGTTTTGTCAGGGAGGGAGAAAAACTGTTTTTT. Amino acids: CASSFVREGEKLFF.

This clone was counted between two and nine times. V gene TRBV6-2 or TRBV6-3 combines with J gene TRBJ2-5; 9 bases fit TRBD2. The CDR3 has 17 amino acids. Losses at the gene ends were 2 bases for V and 5 bases for J; bases not matched to a gene: 12. CDR1 is MNHEY and CDR2 is SVGEGT in the germline V gene. The CDR3 here is CASSYDGLAISLETQYF. The CDR3 nucleotides are TGTGCCAGCAGTTACGATGGACTAGCGATTTCATTGGAGACCCAGTACTTC.

A single count supports this clone. This rearrangement joins TRBV7-3 to TRBJ1-1; possible D gene TRBD1, 6 bases. From germline, CDR1 is SGHTA and CDR2 FQGTGA. This CDR3 is 15 amino acids long. Trimming pared 5 bases from V and 3 bases from J, leaving 16 bases between. The CDR3 coding sequence is TGTGCCAGCAGCCCCCAGAGGGGGGGAGACACTGAAGCTTTCTTT. As protein: CASSPQRGGDTEAFF.

V usage is TRBV30 and J usage is TRBJ1-5; no clear D gene. CDR1 and CDR2 from the germline V gene are GTSNPN and SVGIG (reference sequence). V was shortened by 3 bases and J by 3 bases, with 9 bases between the two germline ends. The CDR3 totals 13 residues. CDR3 sequence: CAWRGSYNQPQHF. The CDR3 nucleotides read TGTGCCTGGAGGGGCAGCTACAATCAGCCCCAGCATTTT.

The rearrangement links TRBV11-2 to TRBJ2-7; tentative D call: TRBD2 (5 bases). The germline V and J ends were trimmed by 5 bases and 4 bases, with 12 bases remaining between them. Germline CDR1 SGHAT, CDR2 FQNNGV. CDR3 length: 13 residues. DNA of the CDR3: TGTGCCAGCAGCCTCACTACGGGGTACGAGCAGTACTTC. Translated: CASSLTTGYEQYF.

This chain connects TRBV19 to TRBJ2-7; possible D gene TRBD1, 6 bases. Germline V gene sequence: CDR1 LNHDA, CDR2 SQIVND (reference sequence). Trimming left V 3 bases short and J 4 bases short, with 10 bases between. CDR3 length: 13 amino acids. The CDR3 loop is CASSMQGWYEQYF. CDR3 nucleotide sequence: TGTGCCAGTAGTATGCAGGGGTGGTACGAGCAGTACTTC.